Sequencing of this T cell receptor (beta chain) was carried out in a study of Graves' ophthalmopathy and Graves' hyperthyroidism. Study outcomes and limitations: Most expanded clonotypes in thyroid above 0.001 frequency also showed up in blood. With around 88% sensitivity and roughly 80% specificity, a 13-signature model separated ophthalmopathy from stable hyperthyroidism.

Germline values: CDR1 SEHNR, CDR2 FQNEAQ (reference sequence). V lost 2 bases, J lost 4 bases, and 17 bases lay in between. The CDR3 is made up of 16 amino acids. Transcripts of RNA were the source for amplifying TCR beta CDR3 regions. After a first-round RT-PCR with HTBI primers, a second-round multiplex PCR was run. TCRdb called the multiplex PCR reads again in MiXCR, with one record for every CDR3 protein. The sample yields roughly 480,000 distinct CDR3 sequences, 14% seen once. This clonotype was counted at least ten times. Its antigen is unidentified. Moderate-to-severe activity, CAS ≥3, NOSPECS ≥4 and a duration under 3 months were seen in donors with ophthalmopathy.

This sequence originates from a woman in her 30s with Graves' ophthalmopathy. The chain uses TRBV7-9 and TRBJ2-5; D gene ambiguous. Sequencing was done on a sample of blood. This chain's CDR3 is CASSLPYTTSSETQYF. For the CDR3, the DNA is TGTGCCAGCAGCTTACCTTACACGACAAGCTCAGAGACCCAGTACTTC.